Listed below are T cell receptor beta chains from one sample, sequenced in a study of beta chain features in type 1 diabetes. Assay used: immunoSEQ multiplex PCR; TCRdb lists only in-frame clones, some missing. The sample yields 120,000 to 150,000 clones, approximately 13% seen once. The material sequenced was central memory CD4+ T cells from blood. All receptors derive from a man aged 18 to 30 with type 1 diabetes. Each CDR3 is given with its conserved first and last residue. The D gene is left open where the match is weak. Rows may omit the clone size; those that give it use once, few, many or a size class.

J: TRBJ2-7; V: TRBV18; size: .; D: TRBD1; CDR3: CASSPGTVEQYF; DNA: TGTGCCAGCTCACCAGGGACAGTCGAGCAGTACTTC
J: TRBJ1-2; V: TRBV4-2; size: .; D: .; CDR3: CASSPTDPLNYGYTF; DNA: TGTGCCAGCAGCCCGACAGATCCCCTTAACTATGGCTACACCTTC
J: TRBJ2-7; V: TRBV20-1; size: .; D: .; CDR3: CSARAVEQYF; DNA: TGCAGTGCTCGGGCAGTCGAGCAGTACTTC
J: TRBJ2-5; V: TRBV23-1; size: many; D: .; CDR3: CASSHSKPVLRETQYF; DNA: TGCGCCAGCAGTCATTCCAAACCAGTATTGAGGGAGACCCAGTACTTC
J: TRBJ1-6; V: TRBV6-1; size: few; D: TRBD1; CDR3: CASSGEGASPLHF; DNA: TGTGCCAGCAGTGGGGAGGGGGCTTCACCCCTCCACTTT
J: TRBJ1-6; V: TRBV7-2; size: many; D: TRBD1; CDR3: CATAGTGDSPLHF; DNA: TGTGCCACCGCCGGGACAGGGGATTCACCCCTCCACTTT
J: TRBJ1-2; V: TRBV30; size: few; D: .; CDR3: CAWSLSSEGYTF; DNA: TGTGCCTGGAGTTTAAGCTCGGAGGGCTACACCTTC
J: TRBJ1-2; V: TRBV28; size: few; D: .; CDR3: CASTYGDTNYGYTF; DNA: TGTGCCAGCACCTACGGAGATACTAACTATGGCTACACCTTC
J: TRBJ2-7; V: TRBV6-5; size: few; D: .; CDR3: CASSYHSGQDEQYF; DNA: TGTGCCAGCAGTTACCATAGTGGGCAGGACGAGCAGTACTTC
J: TRBJ2-1; V: TRBV27; size: .; D: .; CDR3: CASGPAGEGYNEQFF; DNA: TGTGCCAGCGGCCCCGCCGGGGAAGGCTACAATGAGCAGTTCTTC
J: TRBJ1-1; V: TRBV5-1; size: .; D: TRBD1; CDR3: CASAQGSDTEAFF; DNA: TGCGCCAGTGCACAGGGGTCAGACACTGAAGCTTTCTTT
J: TRBJ1-6; V: TRBV7-9; size: few; D: TRBD1; CDR3: CASGRGPPQGSPLHF; DNA: TGTGCCAGCGGAAGGGGGCCTCCCCAGGGTTCACCCCTCCACTTT
J: TRBJ1-3; V: TRBV7-6; size: few; D: .; CDR3: CASSSGRDSGNTIYF; DNA: TGTGCCAGCAGCTCCGGGAGGGACTCTGGAAACACCATATATTTT
J: TRBJ2-2; V: TRBV19; size: few; D: TRBD2; CDR3: CASSSSGWAGELFF; DNA: TGTGCCAGTAGTTCTAGCGGGTGGGCCGGGGAGCTGTTTTTT
J: TRBJ1-6; V: TRBV7-8; size: .; D: .; CDR3: CASSLAGNLGSPLHF; DNA: TGTGCCAGCAGCTTAGCAGGGAATCTGGGTTCACCCCTCCACTTT
J: TRBJ2-3; V: TRBV4-2; size: few; D: .; CDR3: CASSQGTGADTQYF; DNA: TGTGCCAGCAGCCAGGGGACTGGTGCAGATACGCAGTATTTT
J: TRBJ2-7; V: TRBV7-3; size: .; D: TRBD1; CDR3: CASSPGQDYEQYF; DNA: TGTGCCAGCAGCCCCGGACAGGACTACGAGCAGTACTTC
J: TRBJ2-7; V: TRBV10-3; size: .; D: .; CDR3: CAIRDRDASEQYF; DNA: TGTGCCATCAGGGACCGGGACGCCTCCGAGCAGTACTTC
J: TRBJ1-1; V: TRBV6-5; size: .; D: .; CDR3: CASSSPREDTEAFF; DNA: TGTGCCAGCAGTTCGCCCCGGGAGGACACTGAAGCTTTCTTT
J: TRBJ2-3; V: TRBV5-1; size: .; D: TRBD2; CDR3: CASSFSGVGTDTQYF; DNA: TGCGCCAGCAGCTTTAGCGGGGTGGGCACAGATACGCAGTATTTT